A single sample gave rise to the 26 T cell receptor beta chains below, sequenced in a study of blood T cell repertoires in COVID-19. Assay used: immunoSEQ multiplex PCR; TCRdb lists only in-frame clones, some missing. The sample contains 50,000 to 80,000 clones, 80% to 95% of which appear only once. The sample consisted of peripheral blood. The receptors come from a woman at least 80 years old with active COVID-19.

This clone has just a few counts. The CDR3 DNA reads TGCGCCAGCAGCTTGGCGGGTAGCGGGGGCCCCACGGATACGCAGTATTTT. Its protein product is CASSLAGSGGPTDTQYF. The chain links TRBV5-1 to TRBJ2-3; TRBD2 agrees at 9 bases. CDR1 is SGHRS and CDR2 is YFSETQ in the germline V gene. The CDR3 spans 17 residues. V shed 0 bases, J shed 6 bases, and the junction held 11 bases outside the gene matches.

The chain links TRBV28 to TRBJ2-5; D is ambiguous. Germline V gene sequence: CDR1 MDHEN, CDR2 SYDVKM. The CDR3 sequence is 16 residues long. V was trimmed by 0 bases and J by 5 bases, leaving 16 bases between them. CDR3 bases: TGTGCCAGCAGTTTATGGAGGAACTCGCCAAGGGAGACCCAGTACTTC. Encoded protein: CASSLWRNSPRETQYF.

V gene TRBV7-9 combines with J gene TRBJ1-1; a weak D match, TRBD1 (5 bases). Per the germline V gene, CDR1 is SEHNR and CDR2 is FQNEAQ (reference sequence). V lost 0 bases and J lost 7, with 12 bases in between. CDR3 length equals 14 residues. This chain's CDR3 is CASSLAGGGSEAFF. Written as DNA, the CDR3 is TGTGCCAGCAGCTTAGCCGGGGGAGGGAGTGAAGCTTTCTTT.

The sample holds one count of this clone. The chain joins TRBV27 to TRBJ2-1, with TRBD2 matching over 7 bases. CDR3 length equals 14 residues. Germline lookup yields CDR1 MNHEY and CDR2 SMNVEV (reference sequence). J lost 4 bases, V lost 3 bases, and 3 bases had no gene match. Here the CDR3 DNA reads TGTGCCAGCAGTTTCAGGACTAGATACAATGAGCAGTTCTTC. Translated, it gives CASSFRTRYNEQFF.

The chain joins TRBV19 to TRBJ2-1; 9 nucleotides align to TRBD1. The V gene end was trimmed by 4 bases and the J gene end by 4 bases; junction bases not matched to a gene: 5. The CDR3 has 15 residues. Germline CDR1 is LNHDA and CDR2 is SQIVND (reference sequence). The CDR3 region is CASSTGTGSYNEQFF. The DNA for the CDR3 is TGTGCCAGTAGTACCGGGACAGGGAGTTACAATGAGCAGTTCTTC.

The chain recombines TRBV18 with TRBJ2-7; D gene ambiguous. The CDR3 has 14 amino acids. From germline, CDR1 is KGHSH and CDR2 LQKENI. The V end lost 0 bases, the J end lost 0 bases, and 6 bases lay between the germline ends. The CDR3 region is CASSPPSSSYEQYF. DNA of the CDR3: TGTGCCAGCTCACCACCCTCGAGCTCCTACGAGCAGTACTTC.

The V gene is TRBV30, the J gene TRBJ1-1, with no clear D. There are 12 residues in the CDR3. V lost 1 base to trimming and J lost 1 base, with 4 bases between them. Per the germline V gene, CDR1 is GTSNPN and CDR2 is SVGIG (reference sequence). DNA for the CDR3: TGTGCCTGGAGTGGCGGGAACACTGAAGCTTTCTTT. Its translation: CAWSGGNTEAFF.

The gene calls are TRBV11-3 and TRBJ2-1, with D possibly matching TRBD2 (6 bases). This CDR3 is 15 amino acids long. Germline loops: CDR1 SGHNT, CDR2 YENEEA. V was shortened by 5 bases and J by 5 bases, with 16 bases between the two germline ends. The CDR3: CASSLRSSVNNEQFF. CDR3 nucleotide sequence: TGTGCCAGCAGCCTACGGTCTAGCGTCAACAATGAGCAGTTCTTC.

The chain joins TRBV11-2 to TRBJ2-3, with D hard to call. This CDR3 contains 15 residues. CDR1 is SGHAT, CDR2 FQNNGV, per germline. The V and J ends lost 1 base and 1 base respectively, with 9 bases between them. DNA for the CDR3: TGTGCCAGCAGCTTAGGCGCCGTTCGCACAGATACGCAGTATTTT. Translation: CASSLGAVRTDTQYF.

The chain carries TRBV7-2 and TRBJ2-7; TRBD2 matches at 7 bases. With V trimmed by 5 bases and J by 4 bases, 11 bases remained unmatched. CDR1 SGHTA and CDR2 FQGNSA come from the germline V gene. CDR3 length equals 15 residues. The chain's CDR3 is CASSSSGLLWYEQYF. DNA for the CDR3: TGTGCCAGCAGCAGTAGCGGGCTCCTTTGGTACGAGCAGTACTTC. The whole variable domain, filled in from reference TRBV7-2 and TRBJ2-7, reads GAGVSQSPSNKVTEKGKDVELRCDPISGHTALYWYRQSLGQGLEFLIYFQGNSAPDKSGLPSDRFSAERTGGSVSTLTIQRTQQEDSAVYLCASSSSGLLWYEQYFGPGTRLTVT.

The chain joins TRBV27 to TRBJ2-7, with TRBD2 matching 8 bases. The CDR3 length is 16 residues. CDR1 is MNHEY and CDR2 is SMNVEV in the germline V gene (reference sequence). J lost 4 bases, V lost 2 bases, and 10 bases had no gene match. The CDR3 DNA reads TGTGCCAGCAGTTTAGGGGCCCCGGGAGGGCCTTACGAGCAGTACTTC. This encodes CASSLGAPGGPYEQYF.

The chain links TRBV15 to TRBJ1-2; no reliable D call. V gave up 1 base and J gave up 0 bases, with 6 bases separating them. Germline V gives CDR1 LNHNV, CDR2 YYDKDF (reference sequence). CDR3 length: 14 amino acids. CDR3 sequence: CATSRVAANYGYTF. Here the CDR3 DNA reads TGTGCCACCAGCAGAGTAGCGGCTAACTATGGCTACACCTTC. Filled out from reference TRBV15 and TRBJ1-2, the complete variable domain reads DAMVIQNPRYQVTQFGKPVTLSCSQTLNHNVMYWYQQKSSQAPKLLFHYYDKDFNNEADTPDNFQSRRPNTSFCFLDIRSPGLGDTAMYLCATSRVAANYGYTFGSGTRLTVV.

The V call is TRBV5-5, the J call TRBJ1-5; TRBD1 might be the D (5 bases). The germline V and J ends were trimmed by 1 base and 1 base, with 15 bases remaining between them. Looked up from germline, CDR1 is SGHKS and CDR2 is YYEKEE (reference sequence). The CDR3 has 17 amino acids. CDR3 DNA: TGTGCCAGCAGCTTGTTAGGTACAGGATTGAGCAATCAGCCCCAGCATTTT. This gives the protein CASSLLGTGLSNQPQHF.

The chain links TRBV5-1 to TRBJ1-1; the match to TRBD1 covers 8 bases. V was pared by 4 bases and J by 4 bases, with 12 bases of the junction left unmatched. This CDR3 has 16 amino acids. Germline loops: CDR1 SGHRS, CDR2 YFSETQ. CDR3 region: CASSPQGTGGTTEAFF. Here the CDR3 DNA reads TGCGCCAGCAGCCCCCAAGGGACAGGTGGCACCACTGAAGCTTTCTTT. Drawing the rest from reference TRBV5-1 and TRBJ1-1, the complete variable domain is KAGVTQTPRYLIKTRGQQVTLSCSPISGHRSVSWYQQTPGQGLQFLFEYFSETQRNKGNFPGRFSGRQFSNSRSEMNVSTLELGDSALYLCASSPQGTGGTTEAFFGQGTRLTVV.

V and J are TRBV15 and TRBJ1-5; unclear D gene. The CDR3 loop spans 14 amino acids. Trimming cost V 1 base and J 6 bases, with 10 bases left between them. From germline, CDR1 is LNHNV and CDR2 YYDKDF (reference sequence). CDR3: CATSRGTDFQPQHF. CDR3 sequence (DNA): TGTGCCACCAGCAGAGGTACCGACTTTCAGCCCCAGCATTTT.

V usage is TRBV19 and J usage is TRBJ1-2, with 7 positions matching TRBD1. With V trimmed by 6 bases and J by 2 bases, 6 bases remained unmatched. Germline CDR1 reads LNHDA; CDR2 reads SQIVND (reference sequence). There are 14 residues in the CDR3. CDR3: CASRTGTVNYGYTF. The CDR3 DNA reads TGTGCCAGTAGGACCGGGACAGTGAACTATGGCTACACCTTC.

The rearrangement joins TRBV5-1 to TRBJ2-2, with a weak D call TRBD1 (6 bases). V was clipped by 4 bases and J by 2 bases, with 12 bases between them. CDR1 SGHRS and CDR2 YFSETQ come from the germline V gene. The CDR3 loop spans 15 amino acids. CDR3 amino acids: CASSLRQDNTGELFF. The CDR3 DNA reads TGCGCCAGCAGCCTCCGACAGGACAACACCGGGGAGCTGTTTTTT.

The chain uses TRBV5-1 and TRBJ1-6, with 7 bases matching TRBD1. In germline, CDR1 is SGHRS, CDR2 YFSETQ. The V gene end was trimmed by 0 bases and the J gene end by 9 bases; junction bases not matched to a gene: 3. CDR3 length equals 14 residues. CDR3: CASSLEQGSSPLHF. CDR3 nucleotide sequence: TGCGCCAGCAGCTTGGAACAGGGGAGTTCACCCCTCCACTTT.

J is TRBJ1-2 and V is TRBV28; D might be TRBD1 (5 bases). This CDR3 contains 13 residues. From germline, CDR1 is MDHEN and CDR2 SYDVKM. V was cut by 5 bases and J by 3 bases, with 10 bases left in between. CDR3 DNA sequence: TGTGCCAGCAGTCAAAACAGGTACTATGGCTACACCTTC. Its translation is CASSQNRYYGYTF.

This chain connects TRBV7-9 to TRBJ1-6; possibly TRBD1 for D (6 bases). Trimming took off 7 bases at V and 5 bases at J, with 15 bases between the two ends. The CDR3 covers 15 residues. Germline V gene sequence: CDR1 SEHNR, CDR2 FQNEAQ (reference sequence). CDR3 sequence (DNA): TGTGCCAGCACCGTAACAGGGAACGATAATTCACCCCTCCACTTT. Its translation is CASTVTGNDNSPLHF.

This clone was seen just once. The V gene is TRBV3-1 (or the pseudogene TRBV3-2), the J gene TRBJ1-2; TRBD1 aligns across 7 bases. The J segment lost 8 bases and the V segment lost 5 bases, leaving 11 bases of the junction unmatched. Germline CDR1 is LGHDT and CDR2 is YNNKEL (reference sequence). This CDR3 contains 14 residues. The CDR3 DNA sequence: TGTGCCAGCAGCTCAAGACAGGGATCAGGGGGCTACACCTTC. Its translation: CASSSRQGSGGYTF.

This clone appeared a few times. The V call is TRBV5-1, the J call TRBJ2-7; 8 positions agree with TRBD2. The CDR3 spans 13 residues. Germline lookup yields CDR1 SGHRS and CDR2 YFSETQ. V shed 5 bases and J 5 bases; nucleotides not matched to a gene: 6. CDR3 nucleotide sequence: TGCGCCAGCAGATTAGCGGGATCGGACGAGCAGTACTTC. Translated: CASRLAGSDEQYF. Drawing the rest from reference TRBV5-1 and TRBJ2-7, the complete variable domain is KAGVTQTPRYLIKTRGQQVTLSCSPISGHRSVSWYQQTPGQGLQFLFEYFSETQRNKGNFPGRFSGRQFSNSRSEMNVSTLELGDSALYLCASRLAGSDEQYFGPGTRLTVT.

This sequence joins TRBV5-6 and TRBJ1-5; 7 bases line up with TRBD1. The V gene's germline CDR1 is SGHDT and CDR2 YYEEEE. This CDR3 contains 15 residues. Trimming at V came to 2 bases and at J to 3 bases, leaving 5 bases not matched to a gene. The CDR3 nucleotides are TGTGCCAGCAGCTTCGGGACAGTAGTCAATCAGCCCCAGCATTTT. Translating gives CASSFGTVVNQPQHF.

This rearrangement joins TRBV7-2 to TRBJ1-5; D call uncertain. V lost 5 bases and J 0 bases, leaving 8 bases between the germline ends. This CDR3 region has 14 residues. Germline V gene sequence: CDR1 SGHTA, CDR2 FQGNSA. The CDR3 region is CASSPQYSNQPQHF. The DNA for the CDR3 is TGTGCCAGCAGCCCCCAGTATAGCAATCAGCCCCAGCATTTT.

CDR3 DNA: TGTGCCAGCAGTTTAGGACAGGGTAGCCACACCGGGGAGCTGTTTTTT. Its translation is CASSLGQGSHTGELFF. V gene TRBV27 combines with J gene TRBJ2-2; 8 bases map to TRBD1. The germline V gene has CDR1 MNHEY and CDR2 SMNVEV (reference sequence). Trimming cost V 2 bases and J 3 bases; bases outside gene matches: 5. The CDR3 is made up of 16 amino acids.

The V gene is TRBV2, the J gene TRBJ2-5; 10 nucleotides match TRBD2. The junction had 4 bases not matched to a gene; V was cut back by 6 bases and J by 0 bases. Germline V CDR1 and CDR2: SNHLY, FYNNEI. The CDR3 sequence is 15 residues long. CDR3 loop: CASSRTSGNQETQYF. The CDR3 region has the DNA TGTGCCAGCAGCCGGACTAGCGGAAACCAAGAGACCCAGTACTTC.